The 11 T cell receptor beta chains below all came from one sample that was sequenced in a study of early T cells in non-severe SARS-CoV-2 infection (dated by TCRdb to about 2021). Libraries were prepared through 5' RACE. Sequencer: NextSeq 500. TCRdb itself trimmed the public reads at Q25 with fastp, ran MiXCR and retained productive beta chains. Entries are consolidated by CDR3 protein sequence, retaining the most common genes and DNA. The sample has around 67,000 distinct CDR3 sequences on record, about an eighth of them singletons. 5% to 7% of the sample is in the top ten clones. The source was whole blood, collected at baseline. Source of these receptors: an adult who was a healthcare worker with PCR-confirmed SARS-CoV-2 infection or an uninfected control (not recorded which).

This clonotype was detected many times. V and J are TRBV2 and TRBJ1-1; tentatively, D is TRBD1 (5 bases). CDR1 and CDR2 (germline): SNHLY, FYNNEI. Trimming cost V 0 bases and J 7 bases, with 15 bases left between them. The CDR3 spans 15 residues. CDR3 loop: CASSEARGRAGEAFF. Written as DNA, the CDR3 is TGTGCCAGCAGTGAAGCGCGGGGCAGGGCTGGTGAAGCTTTCTTT. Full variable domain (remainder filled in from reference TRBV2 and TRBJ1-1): EPEVTQTPSHQVTQMGQEVILRCVPISNHLYFYWYRQILGQKVEFLVSFYNNEISEKSEIFDDQFSVERPDGSNFTLKIRSTKLEDSAMYFCASSEARGRAGEAFFGQGTRLTVV.

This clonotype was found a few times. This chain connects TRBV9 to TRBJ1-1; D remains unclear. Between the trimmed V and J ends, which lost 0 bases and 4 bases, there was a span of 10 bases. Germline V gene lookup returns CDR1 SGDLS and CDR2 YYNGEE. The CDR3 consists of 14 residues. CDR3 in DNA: TGTGCCAGCAGCGTAGGAGGGCGGGGCACTGAAGCTTTCTTT. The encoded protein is CASSVGGRGTEAFF.

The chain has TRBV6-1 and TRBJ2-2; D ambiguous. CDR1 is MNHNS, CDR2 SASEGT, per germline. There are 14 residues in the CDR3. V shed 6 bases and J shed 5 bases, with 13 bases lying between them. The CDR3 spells CASSRGSYTGELFF. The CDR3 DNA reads TGTGCCAGCAGCCGTGGGTCTTATACCGGGGAGCTGTTTTTT.

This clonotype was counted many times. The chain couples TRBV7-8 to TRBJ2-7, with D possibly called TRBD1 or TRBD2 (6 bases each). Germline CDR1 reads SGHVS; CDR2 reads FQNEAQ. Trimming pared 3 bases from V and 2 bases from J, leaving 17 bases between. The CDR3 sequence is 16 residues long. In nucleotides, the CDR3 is TGTGCCAGCAGCTTCGGTCCGGCGGGACAACCCTACGAGCAGTACTTC. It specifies CASSFGPAGQPYEQYF.

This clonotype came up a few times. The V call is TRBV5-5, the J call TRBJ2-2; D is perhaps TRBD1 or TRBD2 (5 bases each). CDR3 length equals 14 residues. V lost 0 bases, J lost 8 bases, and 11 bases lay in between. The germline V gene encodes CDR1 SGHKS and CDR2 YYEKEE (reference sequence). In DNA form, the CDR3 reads TGTGCCAGCAGCTTGGTTGCAGGGACGGGGGAGCTGTTTTTT. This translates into CASSLVAGTGELFF. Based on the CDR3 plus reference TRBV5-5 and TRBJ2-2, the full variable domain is DAGVTQSPTHLIKTRGQQVTLRCSPISGHKSVSWYQQVLGQGPQFIFQYYEKEERGRGNFPDRFSARQFPNYSSELNVNALLLGDSALYLCASSLVAGTGELFFGEGSRLTVL.

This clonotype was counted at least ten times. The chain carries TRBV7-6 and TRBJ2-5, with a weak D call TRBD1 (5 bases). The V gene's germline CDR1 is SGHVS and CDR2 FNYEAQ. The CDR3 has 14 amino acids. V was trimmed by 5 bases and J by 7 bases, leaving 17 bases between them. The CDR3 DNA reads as TGTGCCAGCAGCCCCCATCTTCAGGGTTGGACCCAGTACTTC. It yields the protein CASSPHLQGWTQYF.

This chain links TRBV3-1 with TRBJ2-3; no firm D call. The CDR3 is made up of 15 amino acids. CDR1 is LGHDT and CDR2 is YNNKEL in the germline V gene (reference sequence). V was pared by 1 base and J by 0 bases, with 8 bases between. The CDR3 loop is CASSQVGRSTDTQYF. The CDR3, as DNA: TGTGCCAGCAGCCAAGTCGGGCGGAGCACAGATACGCAGTATTTT.

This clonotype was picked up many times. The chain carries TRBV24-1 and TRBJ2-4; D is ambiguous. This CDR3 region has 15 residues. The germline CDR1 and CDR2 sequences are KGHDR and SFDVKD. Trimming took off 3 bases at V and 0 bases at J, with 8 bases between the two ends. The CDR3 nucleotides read TGTGCCACCAGTGATGATCGCGGAGCCAAAAACATTCAGTACTTC. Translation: CATSDDRGAKNIQYF.

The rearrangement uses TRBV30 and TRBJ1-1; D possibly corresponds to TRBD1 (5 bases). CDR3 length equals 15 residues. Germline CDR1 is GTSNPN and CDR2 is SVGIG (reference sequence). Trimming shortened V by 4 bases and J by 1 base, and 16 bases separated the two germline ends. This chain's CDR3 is CAWTSMGVGNTEAFF. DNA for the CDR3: TGTGCCTGGACCTCAATGGGGGTAGGGAACACTGAAGCTTTCTTT.

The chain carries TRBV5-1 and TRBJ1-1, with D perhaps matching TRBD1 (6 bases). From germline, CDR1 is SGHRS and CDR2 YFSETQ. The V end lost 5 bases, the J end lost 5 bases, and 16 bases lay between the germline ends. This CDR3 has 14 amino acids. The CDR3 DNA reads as TGCGCCAGCAGTCGGGCAGGGGCGGGAACTGAAGCTTTCTTT. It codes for CASSRAGAGTEAFF. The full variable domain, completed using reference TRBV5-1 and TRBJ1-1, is KAGVTQTPRYLIKTRGQQVTLSCSPISGHRSVSWYQQTPGQGLQFLFEYFSETQRNKGNFPGRFSGRQFSNSRSEMNVSTLELGDSALYLCASSRAGAGTEAFFGQGTRLTVV.

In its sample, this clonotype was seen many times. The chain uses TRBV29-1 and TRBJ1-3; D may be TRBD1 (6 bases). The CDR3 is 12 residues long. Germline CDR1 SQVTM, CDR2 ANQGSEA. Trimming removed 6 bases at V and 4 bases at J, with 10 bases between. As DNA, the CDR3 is TGCAGCGTCGGGACATCCGGAAACACCATATATTTT. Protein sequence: CSVGTSGNTIYF.